The rows below give T cell receptor beta chains drawn from one sample of a study of cytomegalovirus exposure and HLA in healthy donors. Assay used: immunoSEQ multiplex PCR; TCRdb lists only in-frame clones, some missing. The sample has tens of thousands of clones, 93% seen once. The material sequenced was PBMCs. The receptor source for this set is a woman in her twenties or thirties in good health and CMV-seronegative. Both conserved end residues are part of each CDR3. Fields, in order: D gene, V gene, clone size, J gene, CDR3 DNA, CDR3 protein. A D gene is named only where the DNA matches it firmly. Clone size is given for some rows only: seen once, a few or many times, or a class if the clone is expanded.

>-|TRBV6-1|-|TRBJ1-4
TGTGCCAGCAGTGAGAGGCTAGGTAATGAAAAACTGTTTTTT
CASSERLGNEKLFF
>-|TRBV4-1|-|TRBJ2-5
TGCGCCAGCAGCCAGGGGGGAGCAGAGACCCAGTACTTC
CASSQGGAETQYF
>-|TRBV7-2|once|TRBJ1-2
TGTGCCAGCAGCTCAAGTGGGTTCGGGGAAGGGCTGGGCTACACCTTC
CASSSSGFGEGLGYTF
>-|TRBV6-6|-|TRBJ2-5
TGTGCCAGCAGTTCTGGACAGTCGTACCAAGAGACCCAGTACTTC
CASSSGQSYQETQYF
>-|TRBV7-9|-|TRBJ1-2
TGTGCCAGCAGCTTACCCCAGGGGTTCTATGGCTACACCTTC
CASSLPQGFYGYTF
>TRBD1|TRBV30|-|TRBJ2-6
TGTGCCTGGAGTGGCCAGGGGGCGCTCGGGGCCAACGTCCTGACTTTC
CAWSGQGALGANVLTF
>TRBD1|TRBV6-6|-|TRBJ1-3
TGTGCCAGCAGTAGGAGGACAGGGGGCGGAAACACCATATATTTT
CASSRRTGGGNTIYF
>-|TRBV2|-|TRBJ1-5
TGTGCCAGCAGTGAAGGGAGAAGGAGTCAGCCCCAGCATTTT
CASSEGRRSQPQHF
>TRBD1|TRBV14|once|TRBJ2-1
TGTGCCAGCAGCCAGAGGACAGGGGGCATGTACAATGAGCAGTTCTTC
CASSQRTGGMYNEQFF
>-|TRBV21-1|once|TRBJ2-3
TGTGCCAGCAGCAAAGGGCCCACATCCCGGGGACACACAGATACGCAGTATTTT
CASSKGPTSRGHTDTQYF
>-|TRBV30|-|TRBJ2-5
TGTGCCTGGTCGTACGGGAACCAAGAGACCCAGTACTTC
CAWSYGNQETQYF
>-|TRBV7-9|-|TRBJ2-7
TGTGCCAGCAGCGGGCCAGGGGGGCGGGGTTACGAGCAGTACTTC
CASSGPGGRGYEQYF
>TRBD2|TRBV18|once|TRBJ2-1
TGTGCCAGCTCACCAGGGGGGCTAGCGGGGGCTAATGAGCAGTTCTTC
CASSPGGLAGANEQFF
>-|TRBV30|-|TRBJ2-5
TGTGCCTGGAGCGCCGGACAGTTTGGGTGGCAAGAGACCCAGTACTTC
CAWSAGQFGWQETQYF
>TRBD1|TRBV2|-|TRBJ2-5
TGTGCCAGCAGTGACCCTCCGACAGGGGTCGAGACCCAGTACTTC
CASSDPPTGVETQYF
>TRBD1|TRBV19|-|TRBJ2-6
TGTGCCAGTAACTTTAAGGGGGCCCTTTCCGGGGCCAACGTCCTGACTTTC
CASNFKGALSGANVLTF
>TRBD1|TRBV11-3|-|TRBJ1-5
TGTGCCAGCAAAACAGGGGGGAGCAATCAGCCCCAGCATTTT
CASKTGGSNQPQHF
>-|TRBV5-1|-|TRBJ1-2
TGCGCCAGCAGCTTGGCCCCCACTGAAGTCGTTTATGGCTACACCTTC
CASSLAPTEVVYGYTF
>TRBD2|TRBV5-1|-|TRBJ2-1
TGCGCCAGCAGCGAAGCGGGGAGCTCCTACAATGAGCAGTTCTTC
CASSEAGSSYNEQFF
>-|TRBV10-3|-|TRBJ1-3
TGTGCCATCAGTGGTAGCGGCAGGGCATCCGGAAACACCATATATTTT
CAISGSGRASGNTIYF
>TRBD2|TRBV7-8|-|TRBJ2-3
TGTGCCAGCAGCCCTACCCTTGGACTAGCGGGGGGTTACAGCACAGATACGCAGTATTTT
CASSPTLGLAGGYSTDTQYF
>-|TRBV7-9|-|TRBJ1-4
TGTGCCAGCAGAAGTACAGAAGCGGATGAAAAACTGTTTTTT
CASRSTEADEKLFF
>-|TRBV9|-|TRBJ2-1
TGTGCCAGCAGCGGAGCGGGCAACTCCTACAATGAGCAGTTCTTC
CASSGAGNSYNEQFF
>-|TRBV29-1|once|TRBJ2-7
TGCAGCGTTGAAGGCCCCAGGGGATACGAGCAGTACTTC
CSVEGPRGYEQYF
>-|TRBV7-2|-|TRBJ1-1
TGTGCCAGCAGCTATAGAATGAACACTGAAGCTTTCTTT
CASSYRMNTEAFF
>-|TRBV30|-|TRBJ1-1
TGTGCCTGTTCTTCTGGGGCCGAAGCTTTCTTT
CACSSGAEAFF
>-|TRBV4-3|-|TRBJ1-5
TGCGCCAGCAGCCAAGTGGGCACCAATCAGCCCCAGCATTTT
CASSQVGTNQPQHF